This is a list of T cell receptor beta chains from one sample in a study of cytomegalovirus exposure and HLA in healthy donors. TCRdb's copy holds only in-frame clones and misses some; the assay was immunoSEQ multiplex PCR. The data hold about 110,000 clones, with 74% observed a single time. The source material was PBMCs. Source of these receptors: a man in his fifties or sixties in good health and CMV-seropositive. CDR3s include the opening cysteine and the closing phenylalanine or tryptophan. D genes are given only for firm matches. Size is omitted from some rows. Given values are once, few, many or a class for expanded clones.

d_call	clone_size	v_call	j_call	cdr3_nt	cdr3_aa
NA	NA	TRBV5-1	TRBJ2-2	TGCGCCAGCAGCGGAGGAAGGCCCATCAACACCGGGGAGCTGTTTTTT	CASSGGRPINTGELFF
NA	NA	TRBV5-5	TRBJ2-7	TGTGCCAGCAGCTTGGCCGCGTTAAGCGGGTCCTACGAGCAGTACTTC	CASSLAALSGSYEQYF
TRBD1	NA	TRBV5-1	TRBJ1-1	TGCGCCAGCACCGGACAGGGGGCTCTCACTGAAGCTTTCTTT	CASTGQGALTEAFF
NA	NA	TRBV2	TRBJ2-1	TGTGCCAGCACCGCAGCTAGCAACAATGAGCAGTTCTTC	CASTAASNNEQFF
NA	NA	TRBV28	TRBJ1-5	TGTGCCAGCAGTTTAACAGGGCCTCAGCCCCAGCATTTT	CASSLTGPQPQHF
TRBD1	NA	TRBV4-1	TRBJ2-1	TGCGCCAGCAGCCCATTCCGACAGGGAACTTACAATGAGCAGTTCTTC	CASSPFRQGTYNEQFF
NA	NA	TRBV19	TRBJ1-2	TGTGCCAGTAGTATGAAACTACAGGGTAGCTATGGCTACACCTTC	CASSMKLQGSYGYTF
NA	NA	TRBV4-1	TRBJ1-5	TGCGCCAGCAGCCAAGATCGGGTACAGCCCCAGCATTTT	CASSQDRVQPQHF
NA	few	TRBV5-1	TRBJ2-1	TGCGCCAGCAGCTTACTACCTTCCTACAATGAGCAGTTCTTC	CASSLLPSYNEQFF
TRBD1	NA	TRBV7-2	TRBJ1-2	TGTGCCAGCAGCCGCGGGACAGCAAGATCAAACTATGGCTACACCTTC	CASSRGTARSNYGYTF
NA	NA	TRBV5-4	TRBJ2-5	TGTGCCAGCAGCTTGGAGGCAGGGTGGGAGACCCAGTACTTC	CASSLEAGWETQYF
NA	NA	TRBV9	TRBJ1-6	TGTGCCAGCAGTTCTACAGGGAATTCACCCCTCCACTTT	CASSSTGNSPLHF
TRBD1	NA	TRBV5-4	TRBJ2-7	TGTGCCAGCAGCTTGGTCCGGCAGACAGGGGCCGAGCAGTACTTC	CASSLVRQTGAEQYF
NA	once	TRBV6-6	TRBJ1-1	TGTGCCAGCAGTTACGGTGGAGGAACTGAAGCTTTCTTT	CASSYGGGTEAFF
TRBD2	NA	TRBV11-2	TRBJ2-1	TGTGCCAGCAGCCAACTAGCGGGGAATTACAATGAGCAGTTCTTC	CASSQLAGNYNEQFF
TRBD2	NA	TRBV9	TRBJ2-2	TGTGCCAGCAGCGGAGCCCTAGGTCTAGCGGGGTTGAACACCGGGGAGCTGTTTTTT	CASSGALGLAGLNTGELFF
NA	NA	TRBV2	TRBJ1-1	TGTGCCAGCAGTTCGGAGAAGGACACTGAAGCTTTCTTT	CASSSEKDTEAFF
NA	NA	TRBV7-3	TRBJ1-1	TGTGCCAGCAGCCTGGACGGGATGAACACTGAAGCTTTCTTT	CASSLDGMNTEAFF
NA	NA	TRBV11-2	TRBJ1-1	TGTGCCAGCAGCTTTTATGCTGAAGCTTTCTTT	CASSFYAEAFF
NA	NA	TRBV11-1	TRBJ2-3	TGTGCCAGCAGTCCGATGCTAACTAGCACAGATACGCAGTATTTT	CASSPMLTSTDTQYF
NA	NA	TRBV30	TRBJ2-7	TGTGCCTGGAGTGGGGGCCACGAGCAGTACTTC	CAWSGGHEQYF
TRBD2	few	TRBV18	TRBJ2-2	TGTGCCAGCTCATTGACCACGGAGCGGGGGGCGAACACCGGGGAGCTGTTTTTT	CASSLTTERGANTGELFF
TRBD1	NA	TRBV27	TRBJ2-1	TGTGCCAGCTCCCGCTGGGACAGCAACAATGAGCAGTTCTTC	CASSRWDSNNEQFF
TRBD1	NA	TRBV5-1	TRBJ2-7	TGCGCCAGCAGCTTGGGGGGACAGGGGAATGAGCAGTACTTC	CASSLGGQGNEQYF
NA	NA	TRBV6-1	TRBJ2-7	TGTGCCAGTTATTCCCTCGGGACCTACGAGCAGTACTTC	CASYSLGTYEQYF
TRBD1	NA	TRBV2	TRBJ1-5	TGTGCCAGCAGGATTGGGGACAGTGCCCAGTATAGCAATCAGCCCCAGCATTTT	CASRIGDSAQYSNQPQHF